The source of this T cell receptor (beta chain) is a study of blood T cell repertoires in COVID-19. Overall study context: The samples span acute and convalescent COVID-19 from the United States, Italy and Spain. T cells, B-cell-depleted T cells, or PBMCs supplied cDNA or gDNA.

Seattle patient enrollment occurred during active infection, with longitudinal follow-up thereafter. Study processing details: Amplification of reference gene primers was used by the study to estimate nucleated cell counts. Repertoires were generated with immunoSEQ multiplex PCR, while TCRdb's copy carries only in-frame clones and drops some. The V and J calls and clone size are taken from that table; D and trimming were inferred from the DNA. The sample records roughly 150,000 clones, roughly 91% being singletons. The sequence was collected from a man aged 18-30 years with COVID-19, enrolled during active disease. Sequencing was performed on peripheral blood.

The CDR3 loop reads CASSLSQMRTEAFF. Written as DNA, the CDR3 is TGTGCCAGCAGTTTATCGCAAATGAGGACTGAAGCTTTCTTT. V is TRBV27 and J is TRBJ1-1; D not resolved. CDR1 and CDR2 from the germline V gene are MNHEY and SMNVEV (reference sequence). This CDR3 contains 14 residues. With 0 bases removed from V and 5 bases from J, the gap between germline ends came to 10 bases.